This T cell receptor beta chain was captured in a study of CD4 T cells in relation to SARS-CoV-2 and coronaviruses. Findings and caveats of the study: According to naive versus memory sequencing, detected responses are memory recall, not newly primed. Monoreactive clones expanded significantly more to SARS-CoV-2 than crossreactive clones did.

Before the COVID-19 pandemic, during about 2011-2019, CD4+ T cells were taken from unexposed donors. V gave up 5 bases and J gave up 7 bases, with 15 bases separating them. CDR1 and CDR2 from the germline V gene are SGHTA and FQGNSA. The CDR3 has 14 amino acids. Remarks on this clone: The antigen remains undetermined.

Sequenced by immunoSEQ multiplex PCR; TCRdb stores in-frame clones only, minus some. The sample contains about 65,000 clones, over 70% of which appear only once. The sequencing input was memory CD4+ T cells from PBMCs. The sequence came from a human donor in good health. The chain has TRBV7-2 and TRBJ2-1; D is uncertain. CDR3 bases: TGTGCCAGCAGCCGCGTCGCAGAATGGAATGAGCAGTTCTTC. Amino acids: CASSRVAEWNEQFF. Variable domain in full (rest from reference TRBV7-2 and TRBJ2-1): GAGVSQSPSNKVTEKGKDVELRCDPISGHTALYWYRQSLGQGLEFLIYFQGNSAPDKSGLPSDRFSAERTGGSVSTLTIQRTQQEDSAVYLCASSRVAEWNEQFFGPGTRLTVL.